The 18 T cell receptor beta chains in this list originate from one sample, sequenced in a study of tissue T cells after allogeneic stem cell transplantation. Enrolled prospectively were adult allogeneic hematopoietic cell transplant recipients whose graft-versus-host disease was steroid-refractory. Repertoires were generated with immunoSEQ multiplex PCR, while TCRdb's copy carries only in-frame clones and drops some. The data show approximately 3,500 clones, roughly 75% seen once. The source was small intestine tissue, collected at autopsy. The source of these receptors is a male patient of 60 years or more with steroid-refractory graft-versus-host disease after an allogeneic stem cell transplant. The T cells may come from the graft donor.

This sequence joins TRBV11-2 and TRBJ1-5; maybe TRBD1 (6 bases). Germline loops: CDR1 SGHAT, CDR2 FQNNGV. CDR3 length equals 15 residues. Trimming shortened V by 4 bases and J by 1 base, and 11 bases separated the two germline ends. In DNA, the CDR3 is TGTGCCAGCAGCTGGGGGGGGCAGAGCAATCAGCCCCAGCATTTT. Its protein is CASSWGGQSNQPQHF.

The chain employs TRBV7-9 and TRBJ1-2; possible D gene TRBD1, 5 bases. CDR1 and CDR2 from the germline V gene are SEHNR and FQNEAQ (reference sequence). There are 14 residues in the CDR3. The V end was cut by 1 base, the J end by 4 bases, with 10 bases between. The CDR3 sequence: CASSLGTGSYGYTF. DNA of the CDR3: TGTGCCAGCAGCTTAGGTACAGGTTCCTATGGCTACACCTTC.

The chain has TRBV5-6 and TRBJ1-1, with D possibly being TRBD1 (5 bases). In germline, CDR1 is SGHDT, CDR2 YYEEEE. This CDR3 comprises 15 residues. With 4 bases removed from V and 0 bases from J, the gap between germline ends came to 13 bases. The CDR3 loop reads CASSRGLSMNTEAFF. In DNA form, the CDR3 reads TGTGCCAGCAGCCGGGGACTATCTATGAACACTGAAGCTTTCTTT.

The rearrangement joins TRBV5-1 to TRBJ2-2; TRBD1 matches 9 bases. The CDR3 is made up of 16 amino acids. Looked up from germline, CDR1 is SGHRS and CDR2 is YFSETQ. J gave up 4 bases and V 2 bases, and 6 bases lay outside the gene matches. The CDR3 region is CASSFGQGTSTGELFF. Here the CDR3 DNA reads TGCGCCAGCAGCTTCGGACAGGGGACCAGCACCGGGGAGCTGTTTTTT.

The J gene is TRBJ1-1, the V gene TRBV27, with 8 nucleotides matching TRBD1. CDR3 size: 15 residues. The germline V gene encodes CDR1 MNHEY and CDR2 SMNVEV (reference sequence). Trimming took 3 bases from V and 5 from J; bases not matched to a gene: 8. CDR3 nucleotides: TGTGCCAGCAGTTTCCAGACAGGGGCCGTGACTGAAGCTTTCTTT. Translation gives CASSFQTGAVTEAFF.

The chain has TRBV29-1 and TRBJ1-1; a weak D match, TRBD1 (5 bases). The CDR3 is 14 residues long. Per the germline V gene, CDR1 is SQVTM and CDR2 is ANQGSEA. Trimming took off 5 bases at V and 1 base at J, with 14 bases between the two ends. The CDR3 sequence: CSVRSGPANTEAFF. CDR3 nucleotides: TGCAGCGTTCGATCGGGACCCGCGAACACTGAAGCTTTCTTT.

The chain has TRBV6-5 and TRBJ2-5, with 9 bases lining up with TRBD2. Germline V gene data show CDR1 as MNHEY and CDR2 as SVGAGI. CDR3 length equals 15 residues. Unmatched junction bases numbered 12, after V lost 8 bases and J lost 5 bases. The CDR3: CASSGMAGGQETQYF. The CDR3 nucleotides are TGTGCCAGCTCCGGAATGGCGGGGGGGCAGGAGACCCAGTACTTC.

The chain links TRBV5-1 to TRBJ2-5; a possible D gene is TRBD2 (5 bases). CDR3 length: 16 amino acids. Per germline, CDR1 SGHRS and CDR2 YFSETQ. Between the trimmed V and J ends, which lost 3 bases and 1 base, there was a span of 16 bases. CDR3: CASSSDPGDAQETQYF. CDR3 bases: TGCGCCAGCAGCTCGGACCCCGGGGATGCCCAAGAGACCCAGTACTTC.

The chain has TRBV19 and TRBJ1-1; D not resolved. The V gene's germline CDR1 is LNHDA and CDR2 SQIVND (reference sequence). The CDR3 has 16 residues. V lost 7 bases to trimming and J lost 1 base, with 19 bases between them. The CDR3 sequence: CASTQRPLGTNTEAFF. The CDR3 DNA is TGTGCCAGTACTCAAAGACCCCTGGGTACGAACACTGAAGCTTTCTTT.

This clone appeared a single time. The V and J genes are TRBV5-1 and TRBJ1-3; tentatively, D is TRBD1 (6 bases). The CDR3 contains 16 residues. V lost 3 bases and J lost 4, with 17 bases in between. The germline gives CDR1 SGHRS, CDR2 YFSETQ. Here the CDR3 DNA reads TGCGCCAGCAGCTCCCTAGGGGGGGCGGAAGGAAACACCATATATTTT. Its protein product is CASSSLGGAEGNTIYF.

The chain joins TRBV27 to TRBJ2-2; TRBD2 matches at 13 bases. Per germline, CDR1 MNHEY and CDR2 SMNVEV (reference sequence). The CDR3 extends over 16 amino acids. V shed 6 bases and J 4 bases; nucleotides not matched to a gene: 5. CDR3 coding DNA: TGTGCCAGCAGGTTTACTAGCGGGGGGGGCACCGGGGAGCTGTTTTTT. Amino acid sequence: CASRFTSGGGTGELFF.

CDR3 amino acids: CASSLGLAAYNEQFF. The CDR3 bases are TGCGCCAGCAGCTTAGGGCTAGCGGCTTACAATGAGCAGTTCTTC. V and J are TRBV5-1 and TRBJ2-1; TRBD2 aligns across 7 bases. Germline V CDR1 and CDR2: SGHRS, YFSETQ. CDR3 length equals 15 residues. Trimming removed 2 bases from V and 4 bases from J; junction bases left unmatched: 6.

This chain links TRBV27 with TRBJ1-6, with D maybe TRBD1 (5 bases). V lost 1 base to trimming and J lost 9 bases, with 13 bases between them. In germline, CDR1 is MNHEY, CDR2 SMNVEV (reference sequence). This CDR3 has 15 residues. In DNA form, the CDR3 reads TGTGCCAGCAGTTTATGGAGGGGATCGTCTTCACCCCTCCACTTT. Its protein product is CASSLWRGSSSPLHF.

This clone was observed once. The chain links TRBV4-2 to TRBJ1-2; perhaps TRBD1 as D (5 bases). Germline loops: CDR1 LGHNA, CDR2 YNFKEQ. Trimming removed 0 bases from V and 6 bases from J, with 14 bases in between. The CDR3 is made up of 15 amino acids. The DNA for the CDR3 is TGTGCCAGCAGCCAAGAGTTGCTGGGGGGAAATGGCTACACCTTC. It codes for CASSQELLGGNGYTF.

The CDR3: CSASRPEGEKLFF. CDR3 coding DNA: TGCAGTGCTAGTCGACCCGAGGGGGAAAAACTGTTTTTT. The chain recombines TRBV20-1 with TRBJ1-4; a weak D match, TRBD1 (5 bases). Germline V gene data show CDR1 as DFQATT and CDR2 as SNEGSKA (reference sequence). CDR3 size: 13 residues. V shed 3 bases and J shed 8 bases, with 13 bases lying between them.

The chain joins TRBV4-2 to TRBJ2-7, with 10 bases fitting TRBD2. V was clipped by 3 bases and J by 6 bases; unmatched bases: 5. Germline V lookup: CDR1 LGHNA, CDR2 YNFKEQ. The CDR3 length is 14 residues. CDR3 loop: CASSQGLAGAEQYF. CDR3 nucleotide sequence: TGTGCCAGCAGCCAGGGTCTAGCGGGGGCCGAGCAGTACTTC.

The CDR3, as DNA: TGTGCCAGCAGCGGGGGGGCAAGCCCCTTAAGACAAGAGACCCAGTACTTC. This encodes CASSGGASPLRQETQYF. The chain has TRBV6-4 and TRBJ2-5, with 8 nucleotides matching TRBD2. Germline V gene data show CDR1 as MRHNA and CDR2 as SNTAGT. This CDR3 has 17 residues. With 6 bases clipped from V and 2 bases from J, the junction kept 14 bases outside the gene matches.

This chain connects TRBV13 to TRBJ1-6; D is uncertain. Trimming took 4 bases from V and 5 from J, leaving 9 bases between them. The CDR3 length is 14 residues. The germline V gene has CDR1 PRHDT and CDR2 FYEKMQ (reference sequence). CDR3 bases: TGTGCCAGCAGCTGGGCGGGGAATAATTCACCCCTCCACTTT. Translation: CASSWAGNNSPLHF. The variable domain in full, completed from reference TRBV13 and TRBJ1-6, reads AAGVIQSPRHLIKEKRETATLKCYPIPRHDTVYWYQQGPGQDPQFLISFYEKMQSDKGSIPDRFSAQQFSDYHSELNMSSLELGDSALYFCASSWAGNNSPLHFGNGTRLTVT.